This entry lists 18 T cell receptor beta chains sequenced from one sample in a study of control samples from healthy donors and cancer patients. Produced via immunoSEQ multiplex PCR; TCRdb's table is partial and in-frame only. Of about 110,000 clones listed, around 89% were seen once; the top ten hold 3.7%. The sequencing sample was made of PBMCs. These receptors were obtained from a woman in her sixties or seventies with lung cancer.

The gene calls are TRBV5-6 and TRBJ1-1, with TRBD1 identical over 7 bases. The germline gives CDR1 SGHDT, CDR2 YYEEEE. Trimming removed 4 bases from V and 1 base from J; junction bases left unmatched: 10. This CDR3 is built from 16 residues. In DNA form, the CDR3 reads TGTGCCAGCAGCGCCCTTCTGACAGGGAAGAACACTGAAGCTTTCTTT. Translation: CASSALLTGKNTEAFF.

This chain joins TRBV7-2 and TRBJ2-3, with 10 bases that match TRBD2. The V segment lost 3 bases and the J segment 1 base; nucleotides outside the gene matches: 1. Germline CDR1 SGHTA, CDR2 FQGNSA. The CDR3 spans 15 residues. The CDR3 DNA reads TGTGCCAGCAGCTTCGGACTAGCGGGCACAGATACGCAGTATTTT. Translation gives CASSFGLAGTDTQYF.

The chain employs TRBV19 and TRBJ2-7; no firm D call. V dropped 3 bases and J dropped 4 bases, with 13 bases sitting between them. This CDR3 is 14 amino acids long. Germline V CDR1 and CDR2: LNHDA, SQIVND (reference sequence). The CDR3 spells CASSISLGDYEQYF. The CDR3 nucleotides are TGTGCCAGTAGTATTTCCCTAGGAGATTACGAGCAGTACTTC.

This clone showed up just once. The CDR3 nucleotides read TGTGCCAGCAGTTGGGGGGTGGGCACTGAAGCTTTCTTT. It is translated as CASSWGVGTEAFF. The V gene is TRBV6-5, the J gene TRBJ1-1, with D maybe TRBD1 (5 bases). Trimming shortened V by 4 bases and J by 4 bases, and 10 bases separated the two germline ends. This CDR3 spans 13 amino acids. The germline V gene encodes CDR1 MNHEY and CDR2 SVGAGI.

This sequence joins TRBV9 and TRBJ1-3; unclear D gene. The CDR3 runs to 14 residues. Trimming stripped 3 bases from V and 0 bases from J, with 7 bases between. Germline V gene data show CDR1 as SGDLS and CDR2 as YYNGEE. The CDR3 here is CASSGNVSGNTIYF. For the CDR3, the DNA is TGTGCCAGCAGCGGGAACGTCTCTGGAAACACCATATATTTT.

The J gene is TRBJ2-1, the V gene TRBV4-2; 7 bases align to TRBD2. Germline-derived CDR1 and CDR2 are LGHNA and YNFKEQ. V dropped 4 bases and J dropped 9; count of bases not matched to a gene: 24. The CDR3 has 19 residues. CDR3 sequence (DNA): TGTGCCAGCAGCCCCCACAGTCAGTTAGCTGGCGGGAGTAATGGTGAGCAGTTCTTC. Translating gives CASSPHSQLAGGSNGEQFF.

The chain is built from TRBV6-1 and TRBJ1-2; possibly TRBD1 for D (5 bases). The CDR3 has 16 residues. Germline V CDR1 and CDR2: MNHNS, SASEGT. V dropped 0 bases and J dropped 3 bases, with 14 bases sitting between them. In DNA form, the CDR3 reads TGTGCCAGCAGTGAAGCGGTCCAGGGACCTTACTATGGCTACACCTTC. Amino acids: CASSEAVQGPYYGYTF.

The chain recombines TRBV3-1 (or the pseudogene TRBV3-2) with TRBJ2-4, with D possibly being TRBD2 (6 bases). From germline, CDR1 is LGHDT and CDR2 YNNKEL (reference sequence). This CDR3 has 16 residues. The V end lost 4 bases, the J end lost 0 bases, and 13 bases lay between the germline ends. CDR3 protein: CASSPGTDLAKNIQYF. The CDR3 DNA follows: TGTGCCAGCAGCCCGGGGACTGATCTAGCCAAAAACATTCAGTACTTC.

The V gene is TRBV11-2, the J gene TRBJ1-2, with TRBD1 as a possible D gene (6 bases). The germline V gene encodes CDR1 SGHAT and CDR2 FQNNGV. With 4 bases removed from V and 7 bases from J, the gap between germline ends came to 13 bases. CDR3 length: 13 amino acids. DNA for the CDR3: TGTGCCAGCAGCTCTCAGGGGAACGGTGGCTACACCTTC. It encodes CASSSQGNGGYTF.

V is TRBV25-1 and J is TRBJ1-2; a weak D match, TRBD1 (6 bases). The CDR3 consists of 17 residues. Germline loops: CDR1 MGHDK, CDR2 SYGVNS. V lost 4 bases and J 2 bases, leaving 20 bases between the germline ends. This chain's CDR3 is CASSGLGSGGTNYGYTF. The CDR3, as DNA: TGTGCCAGCAGTGGATTGGGCAGTGGGGGCACCAACTATGGCTACACCTTC.

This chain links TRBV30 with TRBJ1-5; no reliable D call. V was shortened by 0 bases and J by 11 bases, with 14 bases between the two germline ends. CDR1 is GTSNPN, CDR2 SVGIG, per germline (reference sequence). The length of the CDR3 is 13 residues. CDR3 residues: CAWSVPLGLSQHF. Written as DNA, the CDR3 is TGTGCCTGGAGTGTACCCCTGGGGTTGTCCCAGCATTTT.

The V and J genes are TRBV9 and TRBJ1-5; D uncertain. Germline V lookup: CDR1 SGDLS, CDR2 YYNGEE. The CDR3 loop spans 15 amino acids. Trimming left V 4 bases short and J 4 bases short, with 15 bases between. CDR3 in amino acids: CASSLSPELNQPQHF. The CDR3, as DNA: TGTGCCAGCAGCCTGAGCCCCGAGCTTAATCAGCCCCAGCATTTT.

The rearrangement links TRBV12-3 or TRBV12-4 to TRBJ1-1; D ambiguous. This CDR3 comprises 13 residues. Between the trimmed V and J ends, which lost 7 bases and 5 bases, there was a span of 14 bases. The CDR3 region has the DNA TGTGCCAGCACCGCCCTAAGAGGGACTGAAGCTTTCTTT. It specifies CASTALRGTEAFF.

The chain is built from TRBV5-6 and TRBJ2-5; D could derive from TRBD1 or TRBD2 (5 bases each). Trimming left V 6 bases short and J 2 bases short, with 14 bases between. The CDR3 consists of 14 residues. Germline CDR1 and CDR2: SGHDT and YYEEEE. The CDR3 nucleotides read TGTGCCAGCACCGTCCGGGGCCTACAAGAGACCCAGTACTTC. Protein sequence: CASTVRGLQETQYF.

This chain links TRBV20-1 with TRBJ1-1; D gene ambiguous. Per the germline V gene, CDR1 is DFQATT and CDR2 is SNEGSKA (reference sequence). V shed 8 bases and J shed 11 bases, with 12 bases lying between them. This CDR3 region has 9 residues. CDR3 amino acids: CSPDPNAFF. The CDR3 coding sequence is TGCAGTCCTGACCCGAACGCTTTCTTT.

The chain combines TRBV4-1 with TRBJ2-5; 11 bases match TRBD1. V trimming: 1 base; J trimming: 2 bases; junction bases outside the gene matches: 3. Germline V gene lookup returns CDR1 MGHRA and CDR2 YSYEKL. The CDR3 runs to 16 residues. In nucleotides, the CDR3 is TGCGCCAGCAGCCAAGTTTGGGACAGGGGGCAAGAGACCCAGTACTTC. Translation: CASSQVWDRGQETQYF.

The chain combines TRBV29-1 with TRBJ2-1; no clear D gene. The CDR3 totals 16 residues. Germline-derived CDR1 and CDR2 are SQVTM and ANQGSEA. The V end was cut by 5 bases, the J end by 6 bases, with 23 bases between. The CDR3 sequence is CSVNPTSDVLGNEQFF. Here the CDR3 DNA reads TGCAGCGTTAACCCTACCTCGGACGTACTGGGCAATGAGCAGTTCTTC.

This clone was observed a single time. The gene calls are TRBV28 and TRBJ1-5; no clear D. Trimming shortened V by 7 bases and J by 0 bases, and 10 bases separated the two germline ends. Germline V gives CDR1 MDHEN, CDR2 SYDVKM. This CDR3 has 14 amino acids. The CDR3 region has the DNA TGTGCCAGCAACCTGCTGTATAGCAATCAGCCCCAGCATTTT. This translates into CASNLLYSNQPQHF.